These T cell receptor beta chains were read from a single sample in a study of liver allograft versus peripheral blood T cells. TCRdb fed the reads into MiXCR, producing one record per CDR3 protein. The sample lists about 5,200 distinct CDR3 sequences, 15% to 20% seen once, with approximately 50% in the top ten. These receptors were collected from a human patient who had a liver transplant. Some T cells here may be from the graft donor. Both conserved end residues are part of each CDR3. D genes are given only for firm matches. Clone size is given for some rows only: seen once, a few or many times, or a class if the clone is expanded.

TRBJ2-5	TRBD1	TRBV27	many	TGTGCCAGCAGTCCCACGGGACAGGGGAAAGAGACCCAGTACTTC	CASSPTGQGKETQYF
TRBJ1-5	TRBD1	TRBV19	few	TGTGCCAGTAGTATCGACGGCAGGGGGGATCAGCCCCAGCATTTT	CASSIDGRGDQPQHF
TRBJ2-7	TRBD2	TRBV6-2/TRBV6-3	medium-sized	TGTGCCAGCAGTTACGGCGGGAGCGGGTACGAGCAGTACTTC	CASSYGGSGYEQYF
TRBJ1-5	NA	TRBV27	large	TGTGCCAGCAGTAGGTGGAGCAATCAGCCCCAGCATTTT	CASSRWSNQPQHF
TRBJ1-5	NA	TRBV27	many	TGTGCCAGCTCCCTGTGGAGCAATCAGCCCCAGCATTTT	CASSLWSNQPQHF
TRBJ2-4	NA	TRBV5-6	medium-sized	TGTGCCAGCAGCACCGGGACACTGGGGCCCAAAAACATTCAGTACTTC	CASSTGTLGPKNIQYF
TRBJ2-2	NA	TRBV27	medium-sized	TGTGCCAGCAGTTTAGGGACCGCCGCTACCGGGGAGCTGTTTTTT	CASSLGTAATGELFF
TRBJ2-2	NA	TRBV12-3/TRBV12-4	NA	TGTGCCAGCAGTTCCGAGACCGGGGAGCTGTTTTTT	CASSSETGELFF
TRBJ2-1	TRBD2	TRBV11-2	many	TGTGCCAGCAGCTTCCCCTTGAGGGCGGGAGGTGATGAGCAGTTCTTC	CASSFPLRAGGDEQFF
TRBJ2-1	NA	TRBV5-6	NA	TGTGCCAGCAGCTTGATCTCATCGTACAATGAGCAGTTCTTC	CASSLISSYNEQFF
TRBJ2-6	NA	TRBV11-2	many	TGTGCCAGCAGCTTAGATTGGACGTCTGGGGCCAACGTCCTGACTTTC	CASSLDWTSGANVLTF
TRBJ1-1	TRBD1	TRBV5-6	few	TGTGCCAGCAGCTTGGGAACCGGGACAGGGTTTGCCGAAGCTTTCTTT	CASSLGTGTGFAEAFF
TRBJ1-5	NA	TRBV27	NA	TGTGCCAGCCCTGGGGGCAATCAGCCCCAGCATTTT	CASPGGNQPQHF
TRBJ2-6	NA	TRBV13	medium-sized	TGTGCCAGCAGCTCAAGGAATATCGGCGGCTCTGGGGCCAACGTCCTGACTTTC	CASSSRNIGGSGANVLTF
TRBJ2-3	NA	TRBV9	NA	TGTGCCAGCAGCCCCACGTCACGGGAGGATACGCAGTATTTT	CASSPTSREDTQYF
TRBJ1-1	NA	TRBV10-3	many	TGTGCCATCAGTGAGTCCGGGGGGGTCTCGTGGGACACTGAAGCTTTCTTT	CAISESGGVSWDTEAFF